The present T cell receptor (beta chain) was sequenced within a study of shared clonotypes between healthy human individuals (dated by TCRdb to about 2020). Study-wide context: The cohort comprised a couple of women and three men aged 18 to 49 years. For each donor, CD4 naive and CD4 memory were each given three plates, CD8 naive was given two plates, and CD8 memory was given one plate. To estimate repertoire size and how much clonotypes are shared between individuals, the study performed deep sequencing of blood TCR repertoires from roughly five healthy adults. Different laboratories and diverse techniques were used to prepare libraries and sequence TCR repertoires, to increase sequencing depth and limit assay-specific biases. Each donor's leukapheresis produced roughly between about 0.85 and 10 billion PBMCs. Summary of the overall study and its limitations: Compared with non-shared clonotypes, the clonotypes found in all four sorted-subset donors had higher generation probabilities. Larger estimated clonotype richness was generally found for naive subsets than for memory subsets. Only blood was sampled, and tissue TCR repertoires likely differ from those in blood. About 5% of naive CD4, 3% to 3.5% of naive CD8, around 2.3% of memory CD4, and roughly 0.4% of memory CD8 clonotypes were shared across several donors. Pairwise subsampling led to the expectation that sequencing depth would affect the degree of clonotype sharing among donors. Rarefaction of sorted-subset datasets indicated incomplete sequencing despite the large sequencing depth. The small number of donors limited the genetic and exposure-history diversity represented.

Using the deep immunoSEQ assay, multiplex PCR amplified TCR CDR3 regions from genomic DNA. For each cell subset, the extracted genomic DNA was distributed evenly across all wells of several immunoSEQ 96-well plates, and each plate served as one replicate. Each replicate PCR for sorted subsets received about 180 ng genomic DNA, equal to about 30,000 T cell genomes. Purified libraries were measured with a Qubit 3.0 fluorometer, size-checked on a Bioanalyzer 2100, and measured again with the KAPA Library Quantification kit. Every immunoSEQ 96-well plate was sequenced on a separate single-read 150-cycle Illumina NextSeq 550 flow cell. As for the authors' bioinformatics: The immunoSEQ output contained only junctional sequences without quality scores, so filtering could not match that applied to full-length reads. To assign V/J genes and CDR3, sequences were annotated using PyIR, a Python wrapper for IgBLAST v1.9, with IMGT germline references. Any read was removed if the V/J assignment was weak (E-value above 1e-6), the CDR3 was missing, or the read contained stop codons, out-of-frame junctions, or ambiguous translated residues. V3J clonotypes were defined as sequences sharing the same inferred V gene, J gene, and CDR3 amino acid sequence. To compute the percentage overlap between repertoires, the number of shared unique clonotypes was divided by the size of the smaller repertoire. Repertoire richness was assessed with RTK rarefaction, the Chao1 estimator, and Recon v2.1 estimates of unobserved clonotypes. For all TCRbeta clonotypes obtained by the gDNA method from a handful of donors, generation probabilities were computed with OLGA. The immuneACCESS repertoire file appears here via TCRdb, limited to in-frame rearrangements. These files lack a portion of the clones; in checked studies, under half of the deficit traces to unresolved V genes, and the cause of the others is not known. V, J and clone size are those of that table, while D and trimming were read from the DNA. The sample table shows hundreds of thousands of clones, and less than 97% are seen once. Jointly, the top ten make up 0.085% to 0.11% of the sample.

V is cut back by 5 bases and J by 2 bases, with 7 bases in the junction unmatched. CDR1 and CDR2 are read off the germline V gene as MDHEN and SYDVKM. Including cysteine and phenylalanine, the CDR3 has 16 amino acids. Just the 48-base CDR3 DNA is kept, in frame starting at base 1. This clone was picked up one time. The clone's antigen remains unknown. No per-base quality is available; no much larger clone lies one base away. CD8 naive samples were CD45RO-negative cells positively selected for CCR7, giving a CD45RA+CCR7+ population that excluded TemRA cells. The donors were healthy, HIV-negative adults who had no recently reported acute infections or vaccinations. Every donor was a Caucasian adult residing in Nashville, Tennessee, USA. After blood collection by leukapheresis, PBMCs were isolated using Ficoll-Histopaque density gradient centrifugation and then cryopreserved in the vapor phase of liquid nitrogen. Purity and quantity of every magnetically sorted T cell population were checked by analytical flow cytometry. Each sorted fraction had its genomic DNA isolated and then quantified by UV absorbance on a Nanodrop 2000c.

This chain joins TRBV28 to TRBJ2-5; 11 middle bases align to TRBD2. The source material was naive CD8+ T cells sorted from blood. In light of the paper, this sample's cell subset or site label describes: CD45RA+CCR7+. The receptor comes from a woman aged 25 to 39 in good health. The CDR3 protein is CASSGVAGGDQETQYF. The DNA is TGTGCCAGCAGTGGGGTAGCGGGAGGGGATCAAGAGACCCAGTACTTC. Reference TRBV28 and TRBJ2-5 proteins supply the regions before and after the CDR3; the full variable domain is: DVKVTQSSRYLVKRTGEKVFLECVQDMDHENMFWYRQDPGLGLRLIYFSYDVKMKEKGDIPEGYSVSREKKERFSLILESASTNQTSMYLCASSGVAGGDQETQYFGPGTRLLVL.